A selection of T cell receptor beta chains follows, all from one sample in a study of cytomegalovirus exposure and HLA in healthy donors. Assay: immunoSEQ multiplex PCR; the TCRdb copy retains only in-frame clones and omits some. The profile shows around 100,000 clones, over 60% of them singletons. The sequenced sample was PBMCs. The origin of the receptors is a female donor in good health and CMV-seropositive. Both conserved end residues are part of each CDR3. Each record gives: V gene, clone size, D gene, J gene, CDR3 protein, CDR3 DNA. A D gene is named only where the DNA matches it firmly. Only part of the rows carry a size: once, few, many, or a class if the clone is expanded.

TRBV27	-	TRBD2	TRBJ2-1	CASSLYGTINNEQFF	TGTGCCAGCAGTTTATACGGGACTATCAATAATGAGCAGTTCTTC
TRBV6-6	-	-	TRBJ1-3	CASTGSRGATGNTIYF	TGTGCCAGCACGGGTAGTCGGGGGGCGACTGGAAACACCATATATTTT
TRBV6-6	-	-	TRBJ1-1	CASSYEGLRPEAFF	TGTGCCAGCAGTTACGAGGGTTTAAGGCCTGAAGCTTTCTTT
TRBV27	-	-	TRBJ1-5	CASSLWGDSNQPQHF	TGTGCCAGCAGTTTATGGGGGGATAGCAATCAGCCCCAGCATTTT
TRBV6-6	-	TRBD2	TRBJ2-7	CASGGGGGVRPYEQYF	TGTGCCAGCGGGGGGGGAGGCGGGGTAAGACCCTACGAGCAGTACTTC
TRBV6-4	-	TRBD2	TRBJ2-1	CASRPSGTSSDEQFF	TGTGCCAGCAGACCTAGCGGGACCTCCTCGGATGAGCAGTTCTTC
TRBV7-6	-	TRBD1	TRBJ2-7	CASSVAGTGPYEQYF	TGTGCCAGCAGCGTCGCCGGGACAGGGCCCTACGAGCAGTACTTC
TRBV15	-	-	TRBJ2-7	CATSARWTGGHEQYF	TGTGCCACCAGCGCCCGATGGACAGGAGGGCACGAGCAGTACTTC
TRBV14	once	-	TRBJ2-2	CASSHLNWETGELFF	TGTGCCAGCAGCCACCTAAACTGGGAGACCGGGGAGCTGTTTTTT
TRBV30	-	TRBD2	TRBJ2-2	CAWKQLANAGELFF	TGTGCCTGGAAACAACTAGCGAACGCCGGGGAGCTGTTTTTT
TRBV11-2	few	-	TRBJ1-3	CASSPRRDSGNTIYF	TGTGCCAGCAGCCCTAGGCGGGACTCTGGAAACACCATATATTTT
TRBV5-1	-	-	TRBJ2-1	CASSLSRSSYNEQFF	TGCGCCAGCAGCTTGTCCAGAAGCTCCTACAATGAGCAGTTCTTC
TRBV10-2	few	-	TRBJ1-2	CASNRERYGYTF	TGCGCCAGCAATCGGGAGCGCTATGGCTACACCTTC
TRBV7-9	-	-	TRBJ1-2	CASSPGGGRYYGYTF	TGTGCCAGCAGCCCTGGAGGCGGTCGATATTATGGCTACACCTTC
TRBV27	-	-	TRBJ2-4	CASSLRQLDKNIQYF	TGTGCCAGCAGTTTGAGACAGTTAGACAAAAACATTCAGTACTTC
TRBV28	-	-	TRBJ1-1	CASSLWRANDPLVNTEAFF	TGTGCCAGCAGTTTATGGAGAGCGAACGACCCTTTAGTGAACACTGAAGCTTTCTTT
TRBV2	-	TRBD2	TRBJ2-2	CASSQFLAANTGELFF	TGTGCCAGCAGCCAGTTCCTAGCGGCGAACACCGGGGAGCTGTTTTTT
TRBV19	-	-	TRBJ1-3	CASRQAPNTIYF	TGTGCCAGTAGACAGGCTCCGAACACCATATATTTT
TRBV6-1	-	-	TRBJ2-7	CASKGQGIDEQYF	TGTGCCAGCAAGGGGCAGGGGATCGACGAGCAGTACTTC
TRBV5-4	-	TRBD2	TRBJ2-1	CASSLGTSDHNEQFF	TGTGCCAGCAGCTTGGGGACTAGCGACCACAATGAGCAGTTCTTC
TRBV7-2	once	TRBD2	TRBJ2-4	CASSSAGGTPYHIQYF	TGTGCCAGCAGCTCCGCGGGGGGGACCCCCTATCACATTCAGTACTTC
TRBV5-6	-	-	TRBJ1-2	CASSSQVGGPGYGYTF	TGTGCCAGCAGCTCCCAGGTGGGGGGGCCAGGGTATGGCTACACCTTC
TRBV28	-	TRBD1	TRBJ2-7	CASRTPPGQGANEQYF	TGTGCCAGCAGAACTCCTCCGGGACAGGGGGCCAACGAGCAGTACTTC
TRBV18	-	-	TRBJ2-7	CASSLQGYYEQYF	TGTGCCAGCTCATTACAGGGCTACTACGAGCAGTACTTC
TRBV6-5	-	-	TRBJ1-1	CASSYSGREGTEAFF	TGTGCCAGCAGTTACTCCGGCAGGGAGGGCACTGAAGCTTTCTTT
TRBV10-3	-	-	TRBJ2-5	CAISSTLQETQYF	TGTGCCATCAGCAGTACCTTACAAGAGACCCAGTACTTC
TRBV7-2	-	-	TRBJ2-1	CASSFYSSANEQFF	TGTGCCAGCAGCTTCTATAGTTCTGCAAATGAGCAGTTCTTC
TRBV15	-	-	TRBJ2-2	CATSRLSGELFF	TGTGCCACCAGCAGACTTTCCGGGGAGCTGTTTTTT
TRBV7-3	-	-	TRBJ2-5	CASSLSGPRETQYF	TGTGCCAGCAGCTTAAGTGGGCCCAGGGAGACCCAGTACTTC
TRBV28	-	-	TRBJ1-5	CASSSRGGSNQPQHF	TGTGCCAGCAGTTCCCGAGGGGGAAGCAATCAGCCCCAGCATTTT
TRBV29-1	few	-	TRBJ2-1	CSGCRARMDNEQFF	TGCAGCGGGTGCAGGGCTCGGATGGACAATGAGCAGTTCTTC
TRBV7-9	-	-	TRBJ1-2	CASSLRQDRLSGYTF	TGTGCCAGCAGCTTAAGGCAGGATCGGTTGAGTGGCTACACCTTC
TRBV19	-	TRBD2	TRBJ2-1	CASSIGHSGGPYNEQFF	TGTGCCAGTAGTATAGGTCATAGCGGGGGCCCCTACAATGAGCAGTTCTTC
TRBV5-5	few	-	TRBJ1-4	CASSFGQNEKLFF	TGTGCCAGCAGCTTTGGACAAAATGAAAAACTGTTTTTT
TRBV7-2	-	TRBD1	TRBJ2-1	CASSLAGQGTNEQFF	TGTGCCAGCAGCCTAGCCGGACAGGGGACGAATGAGCAGTTCTTC
TRBV9	-	TRBD1	TRBJ1-4	CASSARVGQGDEKLFF	TGTGCCAGCAGCGCTAGGGTAGGACAGGGGGACGAAAAACTGTTTTTT
TRBV4-2	-	-	TRBJ1-3	CASSQGAWNTIYF	TGTGCCAGCAGCCAGGGAGCATGGAACACCATATATTTT
TRBV6-1	-	-	TRBJ2-3	CASSVDGIGTDTQYF	TGTGCCAGCAGTGTCGACGGGATTGGCACAGATACGCAGTATTTT
TRBV11-2	once	TRBD1	TRBJ1-2	CASSLDRARGYTF	TGTGCCAGCAGCTTGGACAGGGCTAGGGGCTACACCTTC
TRBV7-9	-	TRBD1	TRBJ1-2	CASSRRDRTGYTF	TGTGCCAGCAGCCGCCGGGACAGGACTGGCTACACCTTC
TRBV19	-	TRBD2	TRBJ2-1	CASRPSGSSYNEQFF	TGTGCCAGTCGCCCCAGCGGGAGCTCCTACAATGAGCAGTTCTTC
TRBV7-6	once	TRBD2	TRBJ2-7	CASSLGGSPVEQYF	TGTGCCAGCAGCTTGGGCGGGAGCCCGGTTGAGCAGTACTTC
TRBV4-1	-	TRBD1	TRBJ2-5	CASSQAGTGGHRGQETQYF	TGCGCCAGCAGCCAGGCCGGGACAGGGGGCCACCGGGGGCAAGAGACCCAGTACTTC
TRBV11-2	-	-	TRBJ2-5	CASSLGAEETQYF	TGTGCCAGCAGCTTAGGAGCGGAAGAGACCCAGTACTTC
TRBV7-9	-	-	TRBJ1-2	CASSLAGGSYGYTF	TGTGCCAGCAGCTTAGCGGGGGGGTCCTATGGCTACACCTTC
TRBV5-1	once	-	TRBJ1-5	CASSAGTGPYSNQPQHF	TGCGCCAGCAGCGCTGGAACAGGGCCATATAGCAATCAGCCCCAGCATTTT
TRBV6-1	-	TRBD1	TRBJ1-2	CASSARDSGWDYGYTF	TGTGCCAGCAGTGCCCGGGACAGCGGGTGGGACTATGGCTACACCTTC
TRBV4-1	-	TRBD1	TRBJ1-5	CASSQVGTVLNQPQHF	TGCGCCAGCAGCCAAGTCGGGACAGTTCTCAATCAGCCCCAGCATTTT
TRBV10-3	once	TRBD1	TRBJ1-1	CAISFGTGLNTEAFF	TGTGCCATCAGTTTCGGGACAGGGCTGAACACTGAAGCTTTCTTT
TRBV2	-	-	TRBJ1-1	CASRTSMNTEAFF	TGTGCCAGCAGAACGTCTATGAACACTGAAGCTTTCTTT
TRBV27	-	-	TRBJ2-1	CASRGRVDEQFF	TGTGCCAGCAGGGGCCGTGTGGATGAGCAGTTCTTC
TRBV13	-	-	TRBJ2-1	CASSLRGLRPLLSSYNEQFF	TGTGCCAGCAGCTTAAGGGGCCTCCGACCCCTCCTGTCCTCCTACAATGAGCAGTTCTTC
TRBV5-1	-	TRBD2	TRBJ2-3	CASSSSTSGSTDTQYF	TGCGCCAGCAGCTCGTCCACTAGCGGGAGCACAGATACGCAGTATTTT
TRBV27	-	-	TRBJ1-1	CASSLRVGGGGLTIPEAFF	TGTGCCAGCAGTCTAAGGGTCGGGGGGGGCGGTTTAACTATACCTGAAGCTTTCTTT
TRBV2	-	-	TRBJ2-7	CASREGYEQYF	TGTGCCAGCAGGGAGGGCTACGAGCAGTACTTC
TRBV11-1	once	TRBD1	TRBJ2-5	CASRGPGTGGPETQYF	TGTGCCAGCAGGGGACCCGGGACAGGAGGTCCGGAGACCCAGTACTTC